The source of this TCR beta chain is a study of post-analysis software for immune sequencing data. The TCR beta cDNA libraries carried unique molecular identifiers. MiXCR, run by TCRdb on the PCR reads, gives a single entry per CDR3 protein. The repertoire holds roughly 540,000 distinct CDR3 sequences, with 30% to 40% as singletons. The CDR3 covers 16 residues. Germline values: CDR1 MNHNY, CDR2 SVGAGI (reference sequence). Whole-study results and caveats: About five TRBV segments, including TRBV5-6, TRBV5-1 and TRBV20-1, were more frequent in patients than controls.

In the case of this clonotype: The antigen is not known. Its ends do not fully match the called genes, so a read error is possible.

What was sequenced was blood. The receptor was isolated from a girl aged 2-17 years with multiple sclerosis. J is TRBJ1-1 and V is TRBV6-6; D uncertain. The CDR3 nucleotides are TGTACCAGCAGGCCCGTGATAGGGTTGGAGAACACTGAAGCTTTCTTT. It codes for CTSRPVIGLENTEAFF.